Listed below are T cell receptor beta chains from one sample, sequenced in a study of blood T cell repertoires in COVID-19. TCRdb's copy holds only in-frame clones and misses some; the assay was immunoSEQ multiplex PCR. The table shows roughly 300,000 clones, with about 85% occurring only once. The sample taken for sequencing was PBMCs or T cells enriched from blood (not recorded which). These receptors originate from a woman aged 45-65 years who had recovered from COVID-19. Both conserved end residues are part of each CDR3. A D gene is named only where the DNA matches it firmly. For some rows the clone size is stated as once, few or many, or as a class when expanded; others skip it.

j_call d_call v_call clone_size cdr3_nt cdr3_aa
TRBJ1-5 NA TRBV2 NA TGTGCCAGCAGTGAAATGTCAGGGGGCAATCAGCCCCAGCATTTT CASSEMSGGNQPQHF
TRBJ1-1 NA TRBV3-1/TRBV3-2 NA TGTGCCAGCAGCCAGCGGCAGACGTATGAAGCTTTCTTT CASSQRQTYEAFF
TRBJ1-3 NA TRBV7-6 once TGTGCCAGCAGCTCATCAGACAGATACTCTGGAAACACCATATATTTT CASSSSDRYSGNTIYF
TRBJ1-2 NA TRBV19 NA TGTGCCAGTAGTGGAGACCGGGACATCTATGGCTACACCTTC CASSGDRDIYGYTF
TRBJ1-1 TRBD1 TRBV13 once TGTGCCAGCAGCTTTTTCGGCCTAGACAGGGGCACTGAAGCTTTCTTT CASSFFGLDRGTEAFF
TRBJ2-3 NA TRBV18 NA TGTGCCAGCTCACCACCGAATCGGGTAGGAACAGATACGCAGTATTTT CASSPPNRVGTDTQYF
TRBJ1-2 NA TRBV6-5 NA TGTGCCAGCACCCGCGATCCCGTAGGAGATGGCTACACCTTC CASTRDPVGDGYTF
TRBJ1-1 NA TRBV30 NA TGTGCCTGGGATATGGAGGGTTTTACTGAAGCTTTCTTT CAWDMEGFTEAFF
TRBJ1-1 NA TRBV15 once TGTGCCACCAGCTTTAGGACAAGGGCGGCTGAAGCTTTCTTT CATSFRTRAAEAFF
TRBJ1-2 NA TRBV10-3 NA TGTGCCATCAGTGACGGGGATGGCTACACCTTC CAISDGDGYTF
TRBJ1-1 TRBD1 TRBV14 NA TGTGCCAGCAGCCAGGTGACAGGGCGGTTCGCTGAAGCTTTCTTT CASSQVTGRFAEAFF
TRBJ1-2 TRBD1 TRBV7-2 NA TGTGCCAGCAGCCCGGGACAGTCGACTAACTATGGCTACACCTTC CASSPGQSTNYGYTF
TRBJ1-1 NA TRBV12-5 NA TGTGCTAGTGCCCCCGCGTCTTTCGACACTGAAGCTTTCTTT CASAPASFDTEAFF
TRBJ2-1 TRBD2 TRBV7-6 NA TGTGCCAGCAGCTTAGCCTACATAGCGGGAGGACTTTCCTACAATGAGCAGTTCTTC CASSLAYIAGGLSYNEQFF
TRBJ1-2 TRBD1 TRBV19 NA TGTGCCAGTAGTGAAGACGACAGGGGGGCTTTTGGCTACACCTTC CASSEDDRGAFGYTF
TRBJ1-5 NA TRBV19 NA TGTGCCAGTAGTATAGACGACCCGGGAGCTCAGCCCCAGCATTTT CASSIDDPGAQPQHF
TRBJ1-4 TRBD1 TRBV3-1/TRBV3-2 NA TGTGCCAGCAGCCCACATCCAGGGGGCAGTGAAAAACTGTTTTTT CASSPHPGGSEKLFF
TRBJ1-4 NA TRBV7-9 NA TGTGCCAGCAGCTCGAGGACAGTAACTAATGAAAAACTGTTTTTT CASSSRTVTNEKLFF
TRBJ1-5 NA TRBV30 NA TGTGCCTGGAACCGAGAGAGCAATCAGCCCCAGCATTTT CAWNRESNQPQHF
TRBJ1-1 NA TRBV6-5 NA TGTGCCAGCAGTTATGACAGTTTAAGGACTGAAGCTTTCTTT CASSYDSLRTEAFF
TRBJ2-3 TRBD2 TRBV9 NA TGTGCCAGCAGCGGGGGGACTAGCGGGACAGATACGCAGTATTTT CASSGGTSGTDTQYF
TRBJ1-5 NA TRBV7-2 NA TGTGCCAGCAGCATAGAAGGGGGACGGGGGCCCCAGCATTTT CASSIEGGRGPQHF
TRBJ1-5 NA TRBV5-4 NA TGTGCCAGCAGCTTGGGTTCGAATCAGCCCCAGCATTTT CASSLGSNQPQHF
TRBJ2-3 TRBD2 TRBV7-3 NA TGTGCCAGCAGCTTGTGGGCTAGCGGGGGTGTGGATACGCAGTATTTT CASSLWASGGVDTQYF
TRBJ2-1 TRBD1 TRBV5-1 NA TGCGCCAGCAGCGTGGGGGACAGGGATCGCAATGAGCAGTTCTTC CASSVGDRDRNEQFF
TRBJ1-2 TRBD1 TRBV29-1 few TGCAGCGTTTCTTCCCCCGGACAGGGCAAGGAGGGCTACACCTTC CSVSSPGQGKEGYTF
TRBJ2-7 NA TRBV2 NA TGTGCCAGCAGTGAAGGAAGAATAGCCCTAACCTACGAGCAGTACTTC CASSEGRIALTYEQYF
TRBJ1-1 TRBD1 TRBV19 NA TGTGCCAGTAGCGACCCGGGACAGGGGAACACTGAAGCTTTCTTT CASSDPGQGNTEAFF
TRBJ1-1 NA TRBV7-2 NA TGTGCCAGCAGCTTAGCGGGAGGGCAGAACACTGAAGCTTTCTTT CASSLAGGQNTEAFF
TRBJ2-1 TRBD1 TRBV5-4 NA TGTGCCAGCAACTCCCGGCCGGGACAGCCTTCCTACAATGAGCAGTTCTTC CASNSRPGQPSYNEQFF
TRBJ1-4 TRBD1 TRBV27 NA TGTGCCAGCAGTGACAGGGGGCCGGGTGAAAAACTGTTTTTT CASSDRGPGEKLFF
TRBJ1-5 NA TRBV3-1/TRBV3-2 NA TGTGCCAGCAGAAATTCCAGGGGCAGCCAGCCCCAGCATTTT CASRNSRGSQPQHF
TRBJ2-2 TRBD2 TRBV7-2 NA TGTGCCAGCAGCTTATCGGGACTAGCGGGAGCGGGGGGGGAGCTGTTTTTT CASSLSGLAGAGGELFF
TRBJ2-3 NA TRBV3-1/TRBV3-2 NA TGTGCCAGCAGTCTTACAGATACGCAGTATTTT CASSLTDTQYF
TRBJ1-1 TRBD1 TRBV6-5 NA TGTGCCAGCAGGCGACAGGGGGCTGTGAACACTGAAGCTTTCTTT CASRRQGAVNTEAFF
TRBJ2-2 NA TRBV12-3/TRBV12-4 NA TGTGCCAGCAGGGAGGGAACCGGGGAGCTGTTTTTT CASREGTGELFF
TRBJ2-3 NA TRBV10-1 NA TGCGCCAGCAGTGAGGCGCCAGGGGGGGATACGCAGTATTTT CASSEAPGGDTQYF
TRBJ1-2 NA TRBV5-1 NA TGCGCCAGCGGGGCAGGGCCTAACTATGGCTACACCTTC CASGAGPNYGYTF
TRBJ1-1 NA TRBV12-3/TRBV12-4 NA TGTGCCAGCAGATTAAACAGGGCATCAGCTTTCTTT CASRLNRASAFF
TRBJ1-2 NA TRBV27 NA TGTGCCAGCAGGACCTTTCTATCTTACAGGGAAGCTAACTATGGCTACACCTTC CASRTFLSYREANYGYTF
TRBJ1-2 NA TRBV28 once TGTGCCAGCAGCCAATCCACGTCCGGGGGCTACACCTTC CASSQSTSGGYTF
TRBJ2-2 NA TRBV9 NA TGTGCCAGCAGCGCATCGGGAGAGGGGTTCGGGGAGCTGTTTTTT CASSASGEGFGELFF
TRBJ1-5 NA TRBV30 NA TGTGCCTGGAGTCGAGGGCGAGGCAATCAGCCCCAGCATTTT CAWSRGRGNQPQHF